This entry describes one T cell receptor beta chain. Its antigen is as yet unknown. CDR3 length equals 15 residues. In germline, CDR1 is SGHDT, CDR2 YYEEEE. V was trimmed by 2 bases and J by 4 bases, leaving 15 bases between them. In the PCR, 60 Vbeta and 13 Jbeta primers were used. Per the authors' pipeline: Among the unique TCR beta chains that a later analysis counted, about 79 million in all, 10 million to 11 million were shared. The repertoire was sequenced with immunoSEQ multiplex PCR; TCRdb's copy has only in-frame clones and lacks some. V and J calls and clone size are copied from that table; D and trimming were computed from the DNA. The sample lists about 130,000 clones, more than 70% occurring once. This sample is part of a study of cytomegalovirus exposure and HLA in healthy donors. Study-level findings and limits: Later analysis found that TCR beta chains associated with HLA were more clonally expanded than other, equally common chains. Researchers had no immune exposure information except CMV serostatus available. HLA restriction was apparent for most CMV-associated TCR beta chains in a later analysis.

This TCR was sampled from a human donor in good health. The rearrangement uses TRBV5-6 and TRBJ1-2, with D possibly matching TRBD1 (6 bases). Sample: PBMCs. The CDR3 loop reads CASSLWTQGSYGYTF. The CDR3 DNA reads TGTGCCAGCAGCTTATGGACGCAGGGGAGCTATGGCTACACCTTC.